The 13 T cell receptor beta chains below were found in one sample sequenced in a study of cytomegalovirus exposure and HLA in healthy donors (dated by TCRdb to between 2016 and 2019). Libraries were built with the immunoSEQ multiplex PCR assay. For the multiplex PCR, a mixture combining 60 forward primers for TCR Vbeta segments and 13 reverse primers for TCR Jbeta segments was used. TCRdb retrieved this table from immuneACCESS and kept in-frame rearrangements only. Not all clones are present; in checked studies, unresolved V genes account for under half, and no reason is known for the remainder. The sample includes approximately 150,000 clones, with roughly three fifths observed a single time. The ten largest account for about 1.7% of the sample. Input material: PBMCs. The receptors were gathered from a male donor in good health and CMV-seronegative.

The rearrangement joins TRBV6-1 to TRBJ2-7; 7 bases are shared with TRBD2. The V gene end was trimmed by 4 bases and the J gene end by 0 bases; junction bases not matched to a gene: 3. The CDR3 length is 14 residues. In germline, CDR1 is MNHNS, CDR2 SASEGT. The CDR3 DNA sequence: TGTGCCAGCAGTGTGGGGGGGAGCTCCTACGAGCAGTACTTC. As protein: CASSVGGSSYEQYF.

V and J are TRBV6-5 and TRBJ1-2, with 11 bases lining up with TRBD1. The CDR3 contains 14 residues. J gave up 2 bases and V 9 bases, and 5 bases lay outside the gene matches. Germline-derived CDR1 and CDR2 are MNHEY and SVGAGI. The CDR3 nucleotides are TGTGCCAGTAAGGACAGGGGGCTCAACTATGGCTACACCTTC. Its protein is CASKDRGLNYGYTF.

This clone was counted a single time. The gene calls are TRBV5-4 and TRBJ2-7; D not certain. Germline V CDR1 and CDR2: SGHNT, YYREEE (reference sequence). CDR3 length equals 11 residues. Trimming shortened V by 2 bases and J by 7 bases, and 7 bases separated the two germline ends. The CDR3 DNA is TGTGCCAGCAGCTTTCTCCGGGAGCAGTACTTC. Translated: CASSFLREQYF.

This chain connects TRBV5-1 to TRBJ2-3, with 9 bases that match TRBD1. V lost 7 bases, J lost 3 bases, and 6 bases stayed unmatched. CDR1 and CDR2 from the germline V gene are SGHRS and YFSETQ. The CDR3 loop spans 14 amino acids. The DNA for the CDR3 is TGCGCCAGCGGGACAGGGATTAGAACAGATACGCAGTATTTT. It yields the protein CASGTGIRTDTQYF. Full variable domain (outside the CDR3, taken from reference TRBV5-1 and TRBJ2-3): KAGVTQTPRYLIKTRGQQVTLSCSPISGHRSVSWYQQTPGQGLQFLFEYFSETQRNKGNFPGRFSGRQFSNSRSEMNVSTLELGDSALYLCASGTGIRTDTQYFGPGTRLTVL.

This clone was observed a handful of times. The chain carries TRBV7-8 and TRBJ1-2; perhaps TRBD1 as D (6 bases). V shed 1 base and J shed 3 bases, with 6 bases lying between them. CDR3 size: 13 residues. From germline, CDR1 is SGHVS and CDR2 FQNEAQ. The CDR3 loop reads CASSLGQDYGYTF. The CDR3 DNA sequence: TGTGCCAGCAGCTTAGGACAGGACTATGGCTACACCTTC. Full variable domain (missing parts from reference TRBV7-8 and TRBJ1-2): GAGVSQSPRYKVAKRGQDVALRCDPISGHVSLFWYQQALGQGPEFLTYFQNEAQLDKSGLPSDRFFAERPEGSVSTLKIQRTQQEDSAVYLCASSLGQDYGYTFGSGTRLTVV.

CDR3: CASSVGQGGTYEQYF. The CDR3 bases are TGTGCCAGCAGCGTAGGTCAGGGGGGCACCTACGAGCAGTACTTC. This chain uses TRBV9 with TRBJ2-7; the D gene is possibly TRBD1 (7 bases). Trimming took 0 bases from V and 2 from J, leaving 12 bases between them. The CDR3 loop spans 15 amino acids. CDR1 SGDLS and CDR2 YYNGEE come from the germline V gene.

V usage is TRBV27 and J usage is TRBJ2-1; TRBD2 matches at 16 bases. This CDR3 is 17 amino acids long. Germline-derived CDR1 and CDR2 are MNHEY and SMNVEV (reference sequence). J gave up 9 bases and V 5 bases, and 10 bases lay outside the gene matches. The CDR3 nucleotides read TGTGCCAGCAGTCCCCCGGGACTAGCGGGGGGGTGGGGTGAGCAGTTCTTC. This encodes CASSPPGLAGGWGEQFF.

J is TRBJ2-7 and V is TRBV5-5; TRBD1 matches at 10 bases. Trimming at V came to 3 bases and at J to 4 bases, leaving 1 base not matched to a gene. The CDR3 length is 13 residues. Looked up from germline, CDR1 is SGHKS and CDR2 is YYEKEE (reference sequence). The CDR3 nucleotides read TGTGCCAGCAGCTCGGGACAGGGGTACGAGCAGTACTTC. Protein: CASSSGQGYEQYF.

The J gene is TRBJ2-6, the V gene TRBV4-3; 7 bases align to TRBD2. The J segment lost 0 bases and the V segment lost 1 base, leaving 6 bases of the junction unmatched. This CDR3 is 18 amino acids long. CDR1 is LGHNA, CDR2 YSLEER, per germline. In DNA form, the CDR3 reads TGCGCCAGCAGCCAAGGGGGGGGAAGGATCTCTGGGGCCAACGTCCTGACTTTC. Protein product: CASSQGGGRISGANVLTF.

The chain couples TRBV10-2 to TRBJ2-5; 7 bases fit TRBD2. This CDR3 has 14 amino acids. Germline assignment: CDR1 WSHSY and CDR2 SAAADI. The ends lost 5 bases at V and 5 bases at J; junction bases unmatched: 8. CDR3 protein: CASSSGGDGETQYF. The CDR3 bases are TGCGCCAGCAGTTCGGGGGGAGATGGTGAGACCCAGTACTTC.

This clone was detected a few times. The chain links TRBV6-5 to TRBJ2-7; maybe TRBD1 (5 bases). CDR1 and CDR2 (germline): MNHEY, SVGAGI. Trimming removed 4 bases from V and 6 bases from J, with 16 bases in between. This CDR3 comprises 14 residues. The CDR3, as DNA: TGTGCCAGCAGTTCCTTAGGAACCCAGGGCGAGCAGTACTTC. It codes for CASSSLGTQGEQYF.

This clone turned up a few times. The rearrangement uses TRBV1 and TRBJ2-1; the DNA was not compared with TRBD1, the D call given in the table. TRBV1 is designated a pseudogene. This CDR3 contains 12 residues. The CDR3, as DNA: TGCACCAGCAGCCAACACTACAATGAGCAGTTCTTC. Its protein product is CTSSQHYNEQFF.

The V and J genes are TRBV21-1 and TRBJ1-2. TRBV21-1 constitutes a pseudogene. The CDR3 sequence is 18 residues long. The CDR3 is CASSKGAGPQMHFDGYTF. CDR3 bases: TGTGCCAGCAGCAAAGGGGCGGGACCCCAAATGCATTTCGATGGCTACACCTTC.